This T cell receptor (beta chain) is drawn from a study of identical twins. The study, taken as a whole, reports: Twins showed weaker excess sharing in their beta out-of-frame sequences. Models, which agreed with sharing between unrelated individuals, nonetheless underestimated the out-of-frame TCR alpha sharing seen in monozygotic twins.

TCRdb analysed the 5' RACE reads with MiXCR anew, one entry per CDR3 protein. The sample shows 1.5 million or so distinct CDR3 sequences, more than 30% of them seen only once. Per the germline V gene, CDR1 is MNHNS and CDR2 is SASEGT. With V trimmed by 3 bases and J by 5 bases, 7 bases remained unmatched. CDR3 length: 16 residues. Of note for this clonotype: The antigen is not known.

Sequencing used cord blood. The gene calls are TRBV6-1 and TRBJ2-1; 10 bases are shared with TRBD2. This TCR was recovered from a newborn girl in good health. The CDR3 nucleotides read TGTGCCAGCAGTGAGACCCCGGGACTAGCGAACAATGAGCAGTTCTTC. As protein: CASSETPGLANNEQFF.